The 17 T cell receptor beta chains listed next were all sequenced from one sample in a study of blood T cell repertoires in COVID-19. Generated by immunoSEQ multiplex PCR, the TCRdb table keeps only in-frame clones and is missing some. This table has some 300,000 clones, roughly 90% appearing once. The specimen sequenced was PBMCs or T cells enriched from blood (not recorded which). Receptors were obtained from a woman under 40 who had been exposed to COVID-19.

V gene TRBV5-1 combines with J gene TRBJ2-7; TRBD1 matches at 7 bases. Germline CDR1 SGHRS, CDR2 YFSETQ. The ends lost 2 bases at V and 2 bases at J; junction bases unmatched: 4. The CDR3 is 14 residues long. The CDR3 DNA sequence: TGCGCCAGCAGCTTCGGGACAGTTGCCTACGAGCAGTACTTC. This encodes CASSFGTVAYEQYF.

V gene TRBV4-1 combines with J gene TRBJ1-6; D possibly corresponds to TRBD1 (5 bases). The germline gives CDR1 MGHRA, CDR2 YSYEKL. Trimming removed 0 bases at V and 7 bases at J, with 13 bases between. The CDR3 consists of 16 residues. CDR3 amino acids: CASSQDSAGRNSPLHF. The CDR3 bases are TGCGCCAGCAGCCAAGATTCTGCAGGGCGGAATTCACCCCTCCACTTT.

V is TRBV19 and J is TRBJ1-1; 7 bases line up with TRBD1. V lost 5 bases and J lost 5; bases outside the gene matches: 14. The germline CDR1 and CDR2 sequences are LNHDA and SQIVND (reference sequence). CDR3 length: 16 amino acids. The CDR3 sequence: CASSSQNRGYDTEAFF. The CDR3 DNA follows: TGTGCCAGTAGTTCTCAAAACAGGGGCTACGATACTGAAGCTTTCTTT.

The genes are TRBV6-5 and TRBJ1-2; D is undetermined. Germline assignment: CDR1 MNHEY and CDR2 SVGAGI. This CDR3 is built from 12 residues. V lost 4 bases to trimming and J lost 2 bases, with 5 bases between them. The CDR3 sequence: CASSSVNYGYTF. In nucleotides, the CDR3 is TGTGCCAGCAGTTCGGTAAACTATGGCTACACCTTC.

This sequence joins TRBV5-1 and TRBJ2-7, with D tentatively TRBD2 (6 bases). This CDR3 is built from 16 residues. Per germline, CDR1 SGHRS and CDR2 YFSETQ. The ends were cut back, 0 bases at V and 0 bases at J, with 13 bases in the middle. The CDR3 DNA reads TGCGCCAGCAGCTTGGATGCCGGGAGTTACTCCTACGAGCAGTACTTC. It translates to CASSLDAGSYSYEQYF.

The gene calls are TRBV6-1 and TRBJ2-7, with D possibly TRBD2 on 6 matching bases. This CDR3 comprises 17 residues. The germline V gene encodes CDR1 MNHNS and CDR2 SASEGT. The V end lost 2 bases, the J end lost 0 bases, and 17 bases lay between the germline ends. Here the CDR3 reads CASSEPHVGRSSYEQYF. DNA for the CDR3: TGTGCCAGCAGTGAACCCCATGTGGGGAGGAGCTCCTACGAGCAGTACTTC.

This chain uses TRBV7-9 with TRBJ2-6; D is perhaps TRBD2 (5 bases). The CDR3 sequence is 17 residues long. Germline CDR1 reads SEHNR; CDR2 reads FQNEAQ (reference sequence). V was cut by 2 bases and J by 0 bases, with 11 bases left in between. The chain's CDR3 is CASSLKSGGSGANVLTF. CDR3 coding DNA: TGTGCCAGCAGCTTAAAGAGCGGCGGCTCTGGGGCCAACGTCCTGACTTTC.

The CDR3 spells CASSQEGRNHGPQHF. Written as DNA, the CDR3 is TGTGCCAGCAGCCAAGAGGGGAGGAACCATGGGCCCCAGCATTTT. The chain has TRBV4-2 and TRBJ1-5; D is undetermined. Germline CDR1 reads LGHNA; CDR2 reads YNFKEQ. CDR3 length: 15 amino acids. The V end lost 0 bases, the J end lost 9 bases, and 15 bases lay between the germline ends.

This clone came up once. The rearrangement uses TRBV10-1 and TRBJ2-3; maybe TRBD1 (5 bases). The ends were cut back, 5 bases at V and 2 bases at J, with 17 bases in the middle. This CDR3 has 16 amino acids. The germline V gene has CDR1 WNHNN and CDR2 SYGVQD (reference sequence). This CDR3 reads CASSSQGANTTDTQYF. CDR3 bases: TGCGCCAGCAGTTCTCAAGGGGCGAACACCACAGATACGCAGTATTTT.

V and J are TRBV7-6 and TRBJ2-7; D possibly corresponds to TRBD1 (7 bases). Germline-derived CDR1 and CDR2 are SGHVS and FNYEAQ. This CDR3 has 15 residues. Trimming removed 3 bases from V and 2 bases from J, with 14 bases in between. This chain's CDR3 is CASSLMRDRPYEQYF. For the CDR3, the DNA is TGTGCCAGCAGCTTGATGCGGGACAGACCCTACGAGCAGTACTTC. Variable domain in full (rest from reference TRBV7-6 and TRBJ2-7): GAGVSQSPRYKVTKRGQDVALRCDPISGHVSLYWYRQALGQGPEFLTYFNYEAQQDKSGLPNDRFSAERPEGSISTLTIQRTEQRDSAMYRCASSLMRDRPYEQYFGPGTRLTVT.

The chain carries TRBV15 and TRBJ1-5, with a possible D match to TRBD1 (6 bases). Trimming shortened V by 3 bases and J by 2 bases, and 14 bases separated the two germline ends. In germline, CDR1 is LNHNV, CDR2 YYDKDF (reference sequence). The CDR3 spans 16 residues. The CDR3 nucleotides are TGTGCCACCAGCAGCCGGGGGGGCTGGGGCAATCAGCCCCAGCATTTT. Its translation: CATSSRGGWGNQPQHF.

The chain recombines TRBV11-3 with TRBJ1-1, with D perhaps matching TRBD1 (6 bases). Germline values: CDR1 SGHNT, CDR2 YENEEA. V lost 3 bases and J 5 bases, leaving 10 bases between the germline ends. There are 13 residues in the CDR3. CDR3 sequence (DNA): TGTGCCAGCAGCTTTGGCAGGGGAACTGAAGCTTTCTTT. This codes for CASSFGRGTEAFF.

This CDR3 is CATSARTGATDTQYF. CDR3 bases: TGTGCCACCAGCGCCAGGACAGGGGCTACAGATACGCAGTATTTT. The chain recombines TRBV15 with TRBJ2-3; 9 nucleotides match TRBD1. Per germline, CDR1 LNHNV and CDR2 YYDKDF (reference sequence). The length of the CDR3 is 15 residues. V was clipped by 5 bases and J by 3 bases; unmatched bases: 6. Variable domain in full (rest from reference TRBV15 and TRBJ2-3): DAMVIQNPRYQVTQFGKPVTLSCSQTLNHNVMYWYQQKSSQAPKLLFHYYDKDFNNEADTPDNFQSRRPNTSFCFLDIRSPGLGDTAMYLCATSARTGATDTQYFGPGTRLTVL.

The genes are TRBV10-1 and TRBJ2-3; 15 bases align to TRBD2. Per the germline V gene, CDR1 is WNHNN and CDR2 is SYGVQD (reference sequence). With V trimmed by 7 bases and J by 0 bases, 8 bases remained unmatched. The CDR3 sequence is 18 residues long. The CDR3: CASTMGLAGGPSTDTQYF. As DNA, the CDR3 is TGCGCCAGCACCATGGGACTAGCGGGGGGTCCTAGCACAGATACGCAGTATTTT.

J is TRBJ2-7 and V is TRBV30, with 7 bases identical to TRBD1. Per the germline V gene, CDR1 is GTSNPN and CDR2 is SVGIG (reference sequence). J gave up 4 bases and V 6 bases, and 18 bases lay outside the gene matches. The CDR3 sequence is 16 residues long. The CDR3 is CACHSSGTAGRYEQYF. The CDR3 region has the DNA TGTGCCTGTCACAGCTCCGGGACAGCAGGCCGGTACGAGCAGTACTTC.

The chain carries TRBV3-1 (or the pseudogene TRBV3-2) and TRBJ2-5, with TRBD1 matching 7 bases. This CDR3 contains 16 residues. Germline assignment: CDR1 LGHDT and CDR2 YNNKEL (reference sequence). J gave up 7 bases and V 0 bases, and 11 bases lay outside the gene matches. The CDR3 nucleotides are TGTGCCAGCAGCCAAGACGCCGGACAGGAGGCAGGGACCCAGTACTTC. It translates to CASSQDAGQEAGTQYF.

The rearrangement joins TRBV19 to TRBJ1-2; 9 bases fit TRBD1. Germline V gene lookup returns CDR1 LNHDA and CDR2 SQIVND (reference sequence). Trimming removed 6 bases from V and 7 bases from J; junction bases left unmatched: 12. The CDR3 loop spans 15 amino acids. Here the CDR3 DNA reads TGTGCCAGTAGAAGGCCGGGACAGGGTTTCGTTGGCTACACCTTC. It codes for CASRRPGQGFVGYTF.